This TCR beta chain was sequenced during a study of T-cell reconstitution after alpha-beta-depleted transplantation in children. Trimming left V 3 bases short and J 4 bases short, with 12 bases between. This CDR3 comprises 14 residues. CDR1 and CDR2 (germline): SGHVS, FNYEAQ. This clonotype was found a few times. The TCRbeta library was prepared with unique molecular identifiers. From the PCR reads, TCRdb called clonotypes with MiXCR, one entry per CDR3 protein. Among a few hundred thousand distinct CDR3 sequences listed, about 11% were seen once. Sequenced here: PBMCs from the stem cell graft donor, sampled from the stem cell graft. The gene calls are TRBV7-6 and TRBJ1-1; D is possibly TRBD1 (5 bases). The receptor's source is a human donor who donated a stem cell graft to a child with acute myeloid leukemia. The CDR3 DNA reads TGTGCCAGCAGCTTGAATACAGGAGGCACTGAAGCTTTCTTT. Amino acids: CASSLNTGGTEAFF.